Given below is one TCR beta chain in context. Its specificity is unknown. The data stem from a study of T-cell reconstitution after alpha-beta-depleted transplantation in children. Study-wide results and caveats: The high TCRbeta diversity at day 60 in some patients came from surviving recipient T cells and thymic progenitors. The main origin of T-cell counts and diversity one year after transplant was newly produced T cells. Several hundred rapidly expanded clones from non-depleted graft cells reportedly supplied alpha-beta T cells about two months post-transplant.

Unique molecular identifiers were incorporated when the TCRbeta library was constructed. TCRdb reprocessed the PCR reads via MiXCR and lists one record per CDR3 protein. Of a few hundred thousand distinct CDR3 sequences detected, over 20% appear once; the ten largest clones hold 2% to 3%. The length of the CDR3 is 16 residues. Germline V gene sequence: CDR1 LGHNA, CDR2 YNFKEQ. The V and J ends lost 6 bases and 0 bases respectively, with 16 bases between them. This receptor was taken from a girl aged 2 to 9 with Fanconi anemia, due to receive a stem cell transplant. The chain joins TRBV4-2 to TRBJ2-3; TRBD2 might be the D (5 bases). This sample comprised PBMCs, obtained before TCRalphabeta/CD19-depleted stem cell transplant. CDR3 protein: CASRIGAEPSTDTQYF. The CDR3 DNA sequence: TGTGCCAGCAGAATTGGAGCGGAGCCTAGCACAGATACGCAGTATTTT.